This T cell receptor beta chain is drawn from a study of cytomegalovirus exposure and HLA in healthy donors (dated by TCRdb to 2016 to 2017). Concerning the study at large: An earlier analysis of roughly 570 of the donors reported 276 Gb of sequence data and 100 million to 120 million unique TCR beta sequences obtained from around 180 million T cells. Approximately 300 gigabases of sequencing data and some 85 million unique TCR sequences were included in an early release covering several hundred HLA-typed donors. Of the roughly 400 genotyped donors, roughly 80% fell in the genetic ancestry cluster associated with self-reported Caucasian donors. The study was designed to test whether signatures of past pathogen exposure could be identified by cataloging public T cell receptors. Using immunosequencing, the study profiled T cell repertoires from fewer than 850 subjects and related those repertoires to cytomegalovirus serostatus. A separate validation cohort of 100 to 150 different subjects was used in addition to the roughly 700-subject first cohort. To predict cytomegalovirus infection status, the study brought together high-throughput TCR immunosequencing, statistical association of individual TCRs with disease status, and machine learning. In a later analysis, previously published TCR beta repertoires from hundreds of donors were re-analyzed and high-resolution HLA genotyping was added so that TCR occurrence patterns could be studied. Rather than drawing on any new phenotypic data, the later analysis identified candidate immune exposures from TCR beta sequences and the way those sequences occurred across donors. An earlier analysis of more than 450 of the donors used high-throughput TCR beta sequencing to judge whether each TCR beta V gene segment behaved as functional or pseudogenic. Donor age, sex, ethnicity and CMV serostatus were compiled alongside the repertoire data. In a later genetic analysis, genome-wide SNP genotypes for about 65% of the roughly 670 donors were used, and that subset was treated as a discovery cohort. All discovery cohort repertoires had been generated using a single sequencing platform. HLA typing covered class I and class II loci at four-digit resolution. The number of typed donors differed by locus: about 620-640 for A, B, C, DRB1 and DQB1; roughly 510 for DQA1; around 580 for DPA1; and around 450 for DPB1. Five DR-DQ haplotypes were treated as single units for association and clustering because of strong linkage in the cohort. Across approximately 420 genotyped donors of the cohort, an average of roughly 250,000 unique TCR beta nucleotide sequences per donor were sequenced, and 15% to 20% of those sequences were non-productive.

The library was produced with the immunoSEQ multiplex PCR assay. A mixture of 60 forward primers for TCR Vbeta segments and 13 reverse primers for TCR Jbeta segments was used in the multiplex PCR. A multiplex PCR assay on genomic DNA amplified the CDR3 region of rearranged TCR beta genes. Amplified TCR beta libraries were sequenced as 87-base-pair reads on the Illumina HiSeq System. The authors' pipeline ran thus. A later analysis tallied around 87 million unique TCR beta chains across the 650 to 750 repertoires, and about 10 million of those chains were shared by two or more donors. A nearest-neighbor algorithm error-corrected the raw reads and collapsed the reads into unique sequences, merging closely related sequences to remove PCR and sequencing errors. CDR3 sequences were aligned to IMGT reference sequences to assign V, D and J gene segments. Each retained sequence needed at least a six-nucleotide match to both a V gene segment and a J gene segment. Rearrangements were called productive when the CDR3 lacked stop codons and stayed in frame with V and J; all others were non-productive. CDR3 was defined by IMGT convention, running from the second conserved V-encoded cysteine to the conserved J-encoded phenylalanine. Sequences without an unambiguous match to a single V gene segment were excluded from the earlier analysis of several hundred of the donors. In an earlier analysis of approximately 590 of the donors, a V segment was called functional when productive rearrangements were above 56.7%, and segregating when the standard deviation between donors exceeded 5%. A statistical classification framework was developed to diagnose cytomegalovirus status using the catalog of TCR beta chain sequences. V and J gene assignment, in a later analysis, came from comparing TCR nucleotide sequences with IMGT/GENE-DB human TR gene sequences. Using the TCRdist pipeline, a later analysis assigned CDR3 sequences along with most-parsimonious VDJ recombination scenarios. In a later analysis, each TCR beta chain was defined by its CDR3 amino acid sequence together with its V-gene family, and reads lacking a unique V-gene family were excluded. In a later analysis, around 650 highly shared, low-generation-probability nucleotide sequences were removed to address suspected cross-contamination and a sequencing artifact. For each public chain, a later analysis derived a clonal expansion index from normalized ranks of inferred template counts within each repertoire. Generation probabilities in a later analysis came from a VDJ recombination model fitted to out-of-frame rearrangements, and those results were checked against IGoR. A later analysis scored TCR-TCR, TCR-HLA and TCR-CMV co-occurrence with hypergeometric tests, applying a repertoire-size bias correction to TCR pairs. A later analysis estimated false discovery rates by permuting HLA or CMV assignments 20 times. In a later analysis, co-occurring TCRs were grouped using DBSCAN, with TCRdist sequence similarity added in when clustering inside HLA-allele-positive subsets. Repertoires with fewer than 30,000 or more than 120,000 public chains, plus five repertoires with anomalous nucleotide sharing, were excluded from co-occurrence clustering. Drawn from immuneACCESS, this table holds only the in-frame rearrangements with V and J called that TCRdb kept. Clones are partly lost; checked studies trace under half to an unresolved V gene and leave the rest unexplained. V and J calls plus clone size are reproduced from that table; the DNA served to infer D and trimming. The sample includes about 100,000 clones, with over 65% observed a single time. Jointly, the top ten make up roughly 15% of the sample.

V lost 0 bases and J lost 9 bases; the stretch between them is 13 bases long. From the cysteine up to the phenylalanine, the CDR3 has a length of 14 residues. CDR3 DNA only is kept here, 42 bases in frame from base 1. Via the germline V gene, CDR1 is SGHRS and CDR2 YFSETQ. The cohort consisted of 650 to 700 healthy bone marrow donors. All cohort members were sampled while nominally healthy, although unrecorded immune exposures were likely present. The donor tested CMV seropositive, placing the donor among the 250 to 350 seropositive members of the cohort. A peripheral blood sample was provided by each donor, and peripheral blood mononuclear cells were used for TCR beta sequencing. Genomic DNA was extracted from the blood cell samples with the Qiagen DNeasy Blood Extraction Kit. Worth noting for this clone: Its target antigen remains unknown. Base qualities are missing; no much larger clone stands one base away.

Study-wide conclusions, independent of this receptor: Because some donors lacked HLA typing at each locus, the association tests relied only on the typed subset. A later analysis reported that several top co-occurrence clusters appeared linked to parvovirus B19, influenza, CMV and Epstein-Barr virus. This cohort had only TCR beta chains sequenced, and the lack of alpha or paired-chain data limited which features could be detected. A cluster of highly shared sequence variants was judged likely to be a technical artifact of the sequencing pipeline. Broadly in line with IMGT annotations, most TCR beta V segments showed up in productive rearrangements about 87% or about 30% of the time in an earlier analysis of several hundred of the donors. In a later genetic analysis, fewer N-insertions in productive TCRs were reported among donors in an Asian-associated ancestry cluster than the roughly 700-donor mean. In the study, about 150 TCR beta chains were listed as associated with cytomegalovirus. In vitro tests confirmed that a few of the cytomegalovirus-associated TCR beta chains recognize cytomegalovirus antigens. Because counts were too low, roughly 17 rarely observed V segments, including chromosome 9 orphons, were left out of the earlier analysis of 587 of the donors. Assigning TCR associations to individual alleles was difficult when HLA alleles, especially DR and DQ, strongly co-occurred. Immune exposure information for the cohort was limited to CMV serostatus. A later analysis found that HLA-associated TCR beta chains were more clonally expanded and had lower generation probabilities than equally common non-associated chains. In a later genetic analysis, a missense DCLRE1C variant was associated with V-gene and J-gene trimming of TCR beta chains, and the association was replicated in an independent cohort. Some IMGT-functional V segments, including TRBV6-2 and TRBV6-3, could not be told apart with the 87-base-pair reads, so those segments were excluded. Most CMV-associated TCR beta chains appeared to be HLA-restricted in a later analysis, and the HLA associations seemed to be driven largely by CMV exposure. Cytomegalovirus status was reported to be diagnosed by the classifier with high specificity and sensitivity in both the original and validation cohorts. Roughly uniform sequencing depth across donors was assumed in presence/absence analyses, although this assumption may not hold. According to the authors, the approach could potentially be generalized to other disease states and immunological phenotypes. Linkage disequilibrium might explain the correlated functional status among segregating V segments, but an unknown experimental factor could not be ruled out. In a later analysis, TCR association rates were found to vary across HLA loci, with the most associated TCRs seen for DRB1 alleles and the fewest for HLA-C alleles. A further reported finding was that TCR beta sequences accurately predicted the HLA-A and HLA-B alleles for most subjects in the first cohort. Most TCR sequences were observed very rarely across donors, whereas some public TCRs were present in many individuals. In a later analysis, more than 15,000 TCR beta sequences were associated with specific HLA alleles at a false discovery rate of 0.05.

Material for sequencing was PBMCs. The sequence links TRBV5-1 to TRBJ2-1; the D gene assignment is ambiguous. The TCR sequence derives from a woman aged 40 to 49 in good health and CMV-seropositive. CDR3 region: CASSLELPFGEQFF. The sequence in DNA is TGCGCCAGCAGCTTGGAACTGCCCTTTGGTGAGCAGTTCTTC. Supplemented by the reference TRBV5-1 and TRBJ2-1 proteins around the CDR3, the complete variable domain is KAGVTQTPRYLIKTRGQQVTLSCSPISGHRSVSWYQQTPGQGLQFLFEYFSETQRNKGNFPGRFSGRQFSNSRSEMNVSTLELGDSALYLCASSLELPFGEQFFGPGTRLTVL.